This T cell receptor (beta chain) was recorded in a study of tissue T cells after allogeneic stem cell transplantation. Whole-study results and caveats: Few T cell clones were shared across patients, but motif clusters showed tissue-specific shared signatures. Sampling depth was limited, and the cohort was small and clinically varied. Within patients, tissue anatomy strongly shaped TCR repertoire composition.

On this clone itself: Its antigen is unknown.

Generated by immunoSEQ multiplex PCR, the TCRdb table keeps only in-frame clones and is missing some. The sample has some 6,000 clones, roughly 60% seen once; the top ten hold 20% to 25%. CDR1 and CDR2 (germline): SNHLY, FYNNEI. The CDR3 is 13 amino acids. V was shortened by 8 bases and J by 4 bases, with 12 bases between the two germline ends. Source: tissue from the jejunum, taken at autopsy. This TCR came from a male donor aged 60 or over with lung cancer. The chain recombines TRBV2 with TRBJ1-5, with unresolved D. The CDR3 here is CASGFLGNQPQHF. In nucleotides, the CDR3 is TGTGCCAGCGGGTTTCTTGGGAATCAGCCCCAGCATTTT.